This T cell receptor (beta chain) originates from a study of cytomegalovirus exposure and HLA in healthy donors. Across the study: In an early release, HLA-typed donors contributed about 79 million unique TCR sequences.

The PCR ran on 60 Vbeta and 13 Jbeta primers. Repertoires were generated with immunoSEQ multiplex PCR, while TCRdb's copy carries only in-frame clones and drops some. The sample has about 110,000 clones, 77% seen once. Whole-study findings and limits: Confirmation was obtained in vitro that three CMV-associated chains are specific for CMV antigens. A later analysis linked a missense variant in DCLRE1C to the trimming of TCR beta V and J genes.

The table lists this clone with a count of one. Its cognate antigen is unknown. This receptor was taken from a male donor in good health and CMV-seronegative. The sequencing input was PBMCs.

In nucleotides, the CDR3 is TGTGCCAGCAGCTTGGATTCTAGCGGGAGACTTGAGACCCAGTACTTC. This encodes CASSLDSSGRLETQYF. The genes are TRBV5-4 and TRBJ2-5, with 10 bases that match TRBD2. The CDR3 sequence is 16 residues long. V shed 0 bases, J shed 5 bases, and the junction held 7 bases outside the gene matches. Germline CDR1 reads SGHNT; CDR2 reads YYREEE (reference sequence).